Here is one T cell receptor beta chain with its context. Its antigen is undetermined. Germline values: CDR1 SGHDT, CDR2 YYEEEE. V was clipped by 3 bases and J by 3 bases, with 6 bases between them. The CDR3 has 12 amino acids. In the PCR, 60 Vbeta and 13 Jbeta primers were used. Clones were read by immunoSEQ multiplex PCR, and TCRdb kept only the in-frame ones, dropping some. The data contain 200,000 to 250,000 clones, 79% of them singletons. This sample was taken from a study of cytomegalovirus exposure and HLA in healthy donors. Points from the study as a whole: Rates of TCR association differed by HLA locus in a later analysis, with DRB1 highest and HLA-C lowest.

The origin of this receptor is a man in his fifties in good health and CMV-seronegative. The chain combines TRBV5-6 with TRBJ1-1, with unresolved D. The sequenced sample consisted of PBMCs. DNA of the CDR3: TGTGCCAGCAGCTGGAGGGACACTGAAGCTTTCTTT. Amino acid sequence: CASSWRDTEAFF.